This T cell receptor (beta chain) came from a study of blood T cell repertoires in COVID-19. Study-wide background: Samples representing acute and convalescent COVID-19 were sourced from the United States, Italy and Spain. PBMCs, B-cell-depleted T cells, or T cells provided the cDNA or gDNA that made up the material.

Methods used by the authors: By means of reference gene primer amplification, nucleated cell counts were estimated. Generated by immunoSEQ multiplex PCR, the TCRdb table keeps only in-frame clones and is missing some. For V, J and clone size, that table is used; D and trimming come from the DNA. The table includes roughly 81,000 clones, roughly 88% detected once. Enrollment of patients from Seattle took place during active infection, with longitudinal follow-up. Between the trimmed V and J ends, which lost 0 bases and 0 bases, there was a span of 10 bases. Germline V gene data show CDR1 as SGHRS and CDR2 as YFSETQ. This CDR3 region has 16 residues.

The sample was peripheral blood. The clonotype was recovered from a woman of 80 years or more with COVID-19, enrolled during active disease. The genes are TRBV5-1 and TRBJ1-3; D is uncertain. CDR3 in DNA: TGCGCCAGCAGCTTGGATCCGGGTCTCTCTGGAAACACCATATATTTT. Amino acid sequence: CASSLDPGLSGNTIYF.